This TCR beta chain was recovered during a study of blood T cell repertoires in COVID-19. Study background: The United States, Italy and Spain were the sources of the acute and convalescent COVID-19 samples. T cells, B-cell-depleted T cells, or PBMCs supplied cDNA or gDNA.

This clone came up a few times. Original data processing: Estimation of nucleated cell counts relied on the amplification of reference gene primers. Some clones are missing from TCRdb's copy, which holds only in-frame ones; the method was immunoSEQ multiplex PCR. The DNA was the basis for D and trimming; V, J and clone size are from that table. Here the sample spans hundreds of thousands of clones, 80% to 90% being singletons. Patients from Seattle were sampled longitudinally, starting during active infection. Sequenced sample: peripheral blood. The clonotype was recovered from a woman over 75 with COVID-19, enrolled during active disease.

The CDR3: CASSPGQGASTSYGYTF. Here the CDR3 DNA reads TGTGCCAGCTCACCAGGGCAGGGGGCAAGTACGAGCTATGGCTACACCTTC. This chain connects TRBV18 to TRBJ1-2; 8 bases agree with TRBD1. The V and J ends lost 2 bases and 4 bases, in that order; junction bases with no gene match: 12. Looked up from germline, CDR1 is KGHSH and CDR2 is LQKENI. The CDR3 spans 17 residues.